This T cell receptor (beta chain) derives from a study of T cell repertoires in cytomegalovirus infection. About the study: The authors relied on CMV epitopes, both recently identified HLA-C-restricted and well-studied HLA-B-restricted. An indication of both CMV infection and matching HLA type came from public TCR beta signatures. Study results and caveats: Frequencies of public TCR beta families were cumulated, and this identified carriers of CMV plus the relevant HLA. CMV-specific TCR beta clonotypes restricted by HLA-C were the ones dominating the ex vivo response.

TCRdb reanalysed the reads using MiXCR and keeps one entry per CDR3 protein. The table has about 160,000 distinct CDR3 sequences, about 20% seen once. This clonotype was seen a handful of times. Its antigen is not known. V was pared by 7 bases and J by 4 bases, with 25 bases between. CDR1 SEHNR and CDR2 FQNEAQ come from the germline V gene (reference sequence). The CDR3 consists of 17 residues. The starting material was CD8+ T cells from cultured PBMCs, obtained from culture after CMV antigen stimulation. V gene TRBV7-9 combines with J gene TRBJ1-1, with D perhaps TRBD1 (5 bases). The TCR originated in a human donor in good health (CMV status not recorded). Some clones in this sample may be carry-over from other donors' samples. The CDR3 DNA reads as TGTGCCAGCACAGACCACGACAGCGGCGGGGTGGGCACTGAAGCTTTCTTT. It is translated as CASTDHDSGGVGTEAFF.